This T cell receptor (beta chain) emerged from a study of blood T cell repertoires in COVID-19. This CDR3 is built from 15 residues. V gave up 6 bases and J gave up 0 bases, with 13 bases separating them. The germline gives CDR1 MDHEN, CDR2 SYDVKM. Libraries were prepared by immunoSEQ multiplex PCR; TCRdb keeps only in-frame clonotypes and omits some of them. Of about 35,000 clones detected, approximately 86% appear once; the ten largest clones hold roughly 5%. The chain joins TRBV28 to TRBJ2-3, with D maybe TRBD2 (6 bases). Source material: peripheral blood. This receptor was identified in a woman aged 70 to 79 with active COVID-19. The CDR3 nucleotides are TGTGCCAGCAGACTGGGACTTTTCAGCACAGATACGCAGTATTTT. It encodes CASRLGLFSTDTQYF.